A selection of T cell receptor beta chains follows, all from one sample in a study of CD4 T cells in relation to SARS-CoV-2 and coronaviruses. The antigens for these receptors are not known. Generated by immunoSEQ multiplex PCR, the TCRdb table keeps only in-frame clones and is missing some. In the table there are some 38,000 clones, over 75% of which are singletons. The sample consisted of memory CD4+ T cells from PBMCs, cultured in vitro. The receptors here all came from an adult with COVID-19. The CDR3 runs from the conserved cysteine through the conserved F or W. The order of the fields is V gene, J gene, CDR3 protein.

TRBV3-1/TRBV3-2	TRBJ1-4	CASSLRGQGEGEKLFF
TRBV19	TRBJ2-5	CASSIEGTSGRETQYF
TRBV20-1	TRBJ2-7	CSAGGTGMYYEQYF
TRBV3-1/TRBV3-2	TRBJ2-2	CASSNRVAGELFF
TRBV5-5	TRBJ1-5	CASSLRQEINQPQHF
TRBV6-5	TRBJ1-1	CASSRQNTEAFF
TRBV7-9	TRBJ1-1	CASSLEGLATEAFF
TRBV5-1	TRBJ2-3	CASSPGTGGQDTQYF
TRBV6-5	TRBJ2-6	CASSWGGASGANVLTF
TRBV18	TRBJ1-4	CASSPGQGNEKLFF
TRBV7-8	TRBJ2-5	CASRGGMYETQYF
TRBV6-5	TRBJ1-4	CATSPSTNEKLFF
TRBV6-5	TRBJ1-2	CASSHLGQSYGYTF
TRBV28	TRBJ1-1	CASSFTGNTEAFF
TRBV5-5	TRBJ1-5	CASSRGPGQNQPQHF
TRBV28	TRBJ1-6	CASSRPGQGHSPLHF
TRBV28	TRBJ1-2	CASNRQSNYGYTF
TRBV6-6	TRBJ1-4	CASSYRQDNEKLFF
TRBV21-1	TRBJ2-2	CASSKGRSNRLAGASGGELFF
TRBV30	TRBJ1-4	CAWRGQGDEKLFF
TRBV4-1	TRBJ1-4	CASSLSLNEKLFF
TRBV7-9	TRBJ2-1	CASSLGLAGGDEQFF
TRBV15	TRBJ1-6	CATSKGWDSPLHF
TRBV3-1/TRBV3-2	TRBJ1-3	CASSPRGHRRSGNTIYF
TRBV30	TRBJ2-7	CAWSGTVPNYEQYF
TRBV2	TRBJ1-5	CASSDPNQPQHF
TRBV15	TRBJ1-2	CATSPLRGRDSYGYTF
TRBV21-1	TRBJ1-6	CASSKWVRASPLHF
TRBV7-9	TRBJ1-1	CASSLGQGYTEAFF
TRBV2	TRBJ1-5	CASRRTVGEPQHF
TRBV30	TRBJ2-1	CAWSGLAGVNEQFF
TRBV28	TRBJ2-1	CASSSSTSWGTEQFF
TRBV2	TRBJ1-2	CASSEFRNYGYTF
TRBV6-5	TRBJ2-3	CASRRPGGTDTQYF
TRBV13	TRBJ2-7	CASSLGQARYEQYF
TRBV20-1	TRBJ2-1	CSATFGAQRFF
TRBV12-5	TRBJ2-7	CASGLERQGAFSGGEQYF
TRBV24-1	TRBJ2-1	CATSAQPGTSGINEQFF
TRBV5-1	TRBJ1-2	CASNPGTGSIVGYTF
TRBV5-4	TRBJ2-7	CASSSPGPTAREQYF
TRBV18	TRBJ1-4	CASSPAFGRDEKLFF
TRBV7-2	TRBJ2-3	CASSLALLAGGKADTQYF
TRBV30	TRBJ1-6	CAWKPGHKWSSPLHF
TRBV7-8	TRBJ1-4	CASSRTNFRDNEKLFF
TRBV27	TRBJ2-7	CASSPSGFNPSYEQYF
TRBV5-4	TRBJ2-2	CASSPYEQTGELFF
TRBV28	TRBJ1-5	CASSLSGWSGAAQHF
TRBV4-3	TRBJ2-1	CASSHPLAGEGNEQFF
TRBV18	TRBJ2-3	CASSQRTDTQYF
TRBV15	TRBJ2-7	CATSRGGSGLADTYEQYF
TRBV19	TRBJ2-4	CASSTRLAGGPLAKNIQYF
TRBV6-6	TRBJ1-5	CASTEGRFNQPQHF
TRBV18	TRBJ2-3	CASSPPLAGATDTQYF
TRBV15	TRBJ2-1	CATSRDPQVEQFF
TRBV6-5	TRBJ2-3	CASGTGTDTQYF
TRBV19	TRBJ2-1	CASSSASGSPRPYNEQFF
TRBV5-4	TRBJ2-2	CASSLGGSGTGELFF